These 20 T cell receptor beta chains share one sample of origin, sequenced in a study of T-cell reconstitution after alpha-beta-depleted transplantation in children. The library targeted TCRbeta and was prepared with unique molecular identifiers. One entry per CDR3 protein, called by TCRdb with MiXCR from the PCR reads. The data show over 400,000 distinct CDR3 sequences, with about 40% seen just once and about 30% held by the top ten. Specimen: PBMCs, collected before TCRalphabeta/CD19-depleted stem cell transplant. Receptor source: a girl aged 2 to 9 with aplastic anemia, due to receive a stem cell transplant.

This clonotype was detected ten times or more. The V gene is TRBV13, the J gene TRBJ2-2; TRBD1 or TRBD2 may be the D gene (5 bases each). CDR1 is PRHDT, CDR2 FYEKMQ, per germline (reference sequence). CDR3 length equals 15 residues. The V gene lost 6 bases and the J gene lost 4 bases, with 15 bases spanning the gap. The CDR3 nucleotides are TGTGCCAGCAGTTTTACTCCAGGGACCACCGGGGAGCTGTTTTTT. Translating gives CASSFTPGTTGELFF.

The chain combines TRBV20-1 with TRBJ2-3; 9 bases line up with TRBD2. The germline gives CDR1 DFQATT, CDR2 SNEGSKA (reference sequence). The CDR3 has 16 residues. Trimming removed 0 bases from V and 3 bases from J; junction bases left unmatched: 7. The chain's CDR3 is CSARDQGTSLTDTQYF. CDR3 nucleotides: TGCAGTGCTAGAGATCAGGGGACTAGCCTAACAGATACGCAGTATTTT.

This clonotype was seen at least ten times. The chain carries TRBV7-6 and TRBJ1-1; D ambiguous. This CDR3 has 13 residues. V dropped 5 bases and J dropped 1 base, with 8 bases sitting between them. Per the germline V gene, CDR1 is SGHVS and CDR2 is FNYEAQ. CDR3 protein: CASSPTRNTEAFF. CDR3 coding DNA: TGTGCCAGCAGCCCTACAAGGAACACTGAAGCTTTCTTT.

Notes on this clonotype: This sequence may be a read error, since a much larger clone differs from it by one base. The V gene is TRBV20-1, the J gene TRBJ2-7; 9 nucleotides match TRBD1. The CDR3 loop spans 14 amino acids. Germline values: CDR1 DFQATT, CDR2 SNEGSKA (reference sequence). The ends lost 8 bases at V and 5 bases at J; junction bases unmatched: 13. The CDR3 spells CSSRIQGAGNEQYF. The CDR3 DNA reads as TGCAGTTCCCGAATACAGGGGGCGGGGAACGAGCAGTACTTC.

This rearrangement joins TRBV6-5 to TRBJ1-4; TRBD1 agrees at 10 bases. The ends lost 2 bases at V and 5 bases at J; junction bases unmatched: 8. CDR1 MNHEY and CDR2 SVGAGI come from the germline V gene. This CDR3 comprises 17 residues. In DNA, the CDR3 is TGTGCCAGCAGTTACGGGACAGGGGATACCTTAAATGAAAAACTGTTTTTT. Its protein product is CASSYGTGDTLNEKLFF.

This clonotype was found once. The rearrangement uses TRBV15 and TRBJ1-1, with a possible D match to TRBD1 (6 bases). Trimming removed 4 bases from V and 4 bases from J, with 10 bases in between. The CDR3 has 13 residues. The germline CDR1 and CDR2 sequences are LNHNV and YYDKDF (reference sequence). The DNA for the CDR3 is TGTGCCACCAGCATTACAGGGTCCACTGAAGCTTTCTTT. Its translation is CATSITGSTEAFF.

This clonotype turned up a few times. The chain recombines TRBV20-1 with TRBJ1-4; D not resolved. CDR3 size: 15 residues. Germline V gene lookup returns CDR1 DFQATT and CDR2 SNEGSKA (reference sequence). V dropped 1 base and J dropped 0 bases, with 9 bases sitting between them. The CDR3 nucleotides are TGCAGTGCTAGAGCAGAGTTTCCAACTAATGAAAAACTGTTTTTT. Translating gives CSARAEFPTNEKLFF.

As concerns this clonotype: This clone may be a read error of a much larger clone one base away. The chain links TRBV20-1 to TRBJ2-1, with 10 bases fitting TRBD2. Trimming removed 3 bases from V and 8 bases from J; junction bases left unmatched: 4. The germline V gene encodes CDR1 DFQATT and CDR2 SNEGSKA (reference sequence). The CDR3 has 13 residues. The DNA for the CDR3 is TGCAGTGCTAGTCCTAGCGGGAGCTATGAGCAGTTCTTC. Translation: CSASPSGSYEQFF.

The V call is TRBV20-1, the J call TRBJ2-7; TRBD2 aligns across 10 bases. The CDR3 runs to 17 residues. The V and J ends lost 1 base and 3 bases, in that order; junction bases with no gene match: 12. CDR1 DFQATT and CDR2 SNEGSKA come from the germline V gene (reference sequence). CDR3 bases: TGCAGTGCTAGAGCTAGCGGGAGCCCTCTTTACCTCTACGAGCAGTACTTC. Translating gives CSARASGSPLYLYEQYF.

The chain links TRBV5-4 to TRBJ2-1; D may be TRBD1 (5 bases). V lost 2 bases to trimming and J lost 9 bases, with 15 bases between them. CDR1 is SGHNT and CDR2 is YYREEE in the germline V gene (reference sequence). The CDR3 runs 14 residues. CDR3 nucleotides: TGTGCCAGCAGCTTCGCAGGGCGGCTGGGTGAGCAGTTCTTC. Its protein is CASSFAGRLGEQFF.

CDR3 in DNA: TGCAGTGCTTCGGTAACCGCGAGTCAATATGAGCAGTTCTTC. Translation gives CSASVTASQYEQFF. The chain recombines TRBV20-1 with TRBJ2-1; D is unresolved. Germline V gives CDR1 DFQATT, CDR2 SNEGSKA (reference sequence). CDR3 size: 14 residues. The V gene lost 5 bases and the J gene lost 8 bases, with 19 bases spanning the gap.

The CDR3 DNA sequence: TGTGCCACCACCCCGGGACAGTTCTTCACCGGGGAGCTGTTTTTT. Amino acid sequence: CATTPGQFFTGELFF. The chain employs TRBV15 and TRBJ2-2, with 7 bases aligning to TRBD1. The CDR3 has 15 amino acids. Germline V gene lookup returns CDR1 LNHNV and CDR2 YYDKDF (reference sequence). V was pared by 7 bases and J by 4 bases, with 9 bases of the junction left unmatched.

The chain employs TRBV5-1 and TRBJ2-2; the match to TRBD1 covers 8 bases. The V gene end was trimmed by 4 bases and the J gene end by 9 bases; junction bases not matched to a gene: 14. The CDR3 spans 16 residues. Germline lookup yields CDR1 SGHRS and CDR2 YFSETQ. CDR3 nucleotide sequence: TGCGCCAGCAGCCCTGGACAGGGAACGGGAAACCGGGAGCTGTTTTTT. Amino acids: CASSPGQGTGNRELFF.

As for this clonotype: One junction end does not reproduce the germline sequence, and a read error may be involved. The chain links TRBV6-5 to TRBJ2-5; D is tentatively TRBD1 or TRBD2 (6 bases each). The CDR3 covers 16 residues. CDR1 and CDR2 (germline): MNHEY, SVGAGI. The CDR3 sequence: CASSYTVPGAQETQHF. CDR3 in DNA: TGTGCCAGCAGTTACACCGTCCCGGGGGCCCAAGAGACCCAGCACTTT.

The chain combines TRBV7-2 with TRBJ2-7, with TRBD2 matching 8 bases. V lost 7 bases and J lost 0; bases outside the gene matches: 5. The CDR3 sequence is 14 residues long. Germline V CDR1 and CDR2: SGHTA, FQGNSA. As DNA, the CDR3 is TGTGCCAGCACCTCAGCGGGGGCCTCCTACGAGCAGTACTTC. Translated: CASTSAGASYEQYF.

The chain employs TRBV27 and TRBJ2-1; D gene uncertain. V was clipped by 3 bases and J by 4 bases, with 7 bases between them. Germline CDR1 is MNHEY and CDR2 is SMNVEV (reference sequence). The CDR3 consists of 13 residues. DNA for the CDR3: TGTGCCAGCAGTTTCTCCGCGTACAATGAGCAGTTCTTC. It translates to CASSFSAYNEQFF.

CDR3 amino acids: CASSLLAGGSSYEQYF. Written as DNA, the CDR3 is TGTGCCAGTAGTCTCCTAGCGGGAGGAAGCTCCTACGAGCAGTACTTC. The rearrangement links TRBV19 to TRBJ2-7, with 11 bases fitting TRBD2. The CDR3 totals 16 residues. Germline V gives CDR1 LNHDA, CDR2 SQIVND (reference sequence). J gave up 0 bases and V 5 bases, and 6 bases lay outside the gene matches.

This rearrangement joins TRBV3-1 to TRBJ2-1; 13 bases align to TRBD2. The CDR3 is made up of 18 amino acids. V gave up 3 bases and J gave up 0 bases; unmatched junction bases: 5. The germline V gene has CDR1 LGHDT and CDR2 YNNKEL (reference sequence). CDR3 amino acids: CASSHGTSGASSYNEQFF. As DNA, the CDR3 is TGTGCCAGCAGCCACGGGACTAGCGGGGCTAGCTCCTACAATGAGCAGTTCTTC.

The genes are TRBV10-3 and TRBJ2-1, with 8 positions matching TRBD2. The CDR3 is 14 amino acids. The V and J ends lost 7 bases and 7 bases, in that order; junction bases with no gene match: 9. CDR1 and CDR2 (germline): ENHRY, SYGVKD. CDR3 sequence: CAINSGATTNEQFF. For the CDR3, the DNA is TGTGCCATCAATAGCGGGGCGACTACTAATGAGCAGTTCTTC.

The rearrangement joins TRBV5-1 to TRBJ2-7; tentative D call: TRBD2 (5 bases). Germline CDR1 reads SGHRS; CDR2 reads YFSETQ. V was trimmed by 0 bases and J by 3 bases, leaving 10 bases between them. The CDR3 is made up of 14 amino acids. CDR3 protein: CASSLGAGNYEQYF. The CDR3 DNA follows: TGCGCCAGCAGCTTGGGGGCGGGCAACTACGAGCAGTACTTC.